This TCR beta chain was sequenced in a study of monozygotic twins with inflammatory bowel disease. TCRdb reprocessed the 5' RACE reads and stores each CDR3 protein as one record, lacking DNA. Here the sample table reports more than 350,000 distinct CDR3 sequences. Sequenced material: blood. The origin of this receptor is a human donor with ulcerative colitis or Crohn's disease, or a healthy co-twin of an affected twin (not recorded which).

CDR3 in amino acids: CASSGINNEKLFF. This chain joins TRBV12-3 or TRBV12-4 and TRBJ1-4. CDR3 length: 13 residues.